The rows below give T cell receptor beta chains drawn from one sample of a study of OX40 agonist ivuxolimab in advanced cancers. Sequencing used immunoSEQ multiplex PCR; TCRdb keeps in-frame clones, though not all of them. The sample contains tens of thousands of clones, roughly 80% of which appear only once. The material was CD4+ or CD8+ T cells sorted from blood, obtained in a trial of the OX40 agonist ivuxolimab. These receptors all stem from an adult with an advanced solid tumor such as melanoma, head and neck, liver or kidney cancer. Each CDR3 is given with its conserved first and last residue. Fields, in order: V gene, clone size, J gene, D gene, CDR3 protein, CDR3 DNA. A D gene is named only where the DNA matches it firmly. Not all rows give a size; the values are once, few, many and, for expanded clones, a class.

v_call: TRBV2; clone_size: .; j_call: TRBJ1-5; d_call: TRBD1; cdr3_aa: CASRGGQWDQPQHF; cdr3_nt: TGTGCCAGCAGAGGGGGACAGTGGGATCAGCCCCAGCATTTT
v_call: TRBV7-9; clone_size: .; j_call: TRBJ2-7; d_call: .; cdr3_aa: CASSFPSYEQYF; cdr3_nt: TGTGCCAGCAGCTTCCCATCGTACGAGCAGTACTTC
v_call: TRBV6-1; clone_size: .; j_call: TRBJ1-4; d_call: .; cdr3_aa: CASRFGINEKLFF; cdr3_nt: TGTGCCAGCCGGTTCGGAATTAATGAAAAACTGTTTTTT
v_call: TRBV28; clone_size: .; j_call: TRBJ1-4; d_call: .; cdr3_aa: CASSFGPTNEKLFF; cdr3_nt: TGTGCCAGCAGTTTCGGGCCAACTAATGAAAAACTGTTTTTT
v_call: TRBV10-2; clone_size: .; j_call: TRBJ1-5; d_call: .; cdr3_aa: CASSSPGDNRQHF; cdr3_nt: TGCGCCAGCTCCTCCCCCGGAGACAACCGACAGCATTTT
v_call: TRBV7-3; clone_size: .; j_call: TRBJ1-2; d_call: TRBD1; cdr3_aa: CASSFQTGGGYTF; cdr3_nt: TGTGCCAGCAGCTTCCAGACAGGGGGCGGCTACACCTTC
v_call: TRBV27; clone_size: once; j_call: TRBJ2-1; d_call: .; cdr3_aa: CASTSEFYNEQFF; cdr3_nt: TGTGCCAGCACTAGCGAATTCTACAATGAGCAGTTCTTC
v_call: TRBV28; clone_size: .; j_call: TRBJ2-7; d_call: TRBD1; cdr3_aa: CASSLTGTGSEQYF; cdr3_nt: TGTGCCAGCAGTTTGACAGGGACAGGGAGCGAGCAGTACTTC
v_call: TRBV10-1; clone_size: .; j_call: TRBJ2-2; d_call: TRBD2; cdr3_aa: CASSDGGVNTGELFF; cdr3_nt: TGCGCCAGCAGTGACGGGGGGGTGAACACCGGGGAGCTGTTTTTT
v_call: TRBV28; clone_size: .; j_call: TRBJ2-1; d_call: .; cdr3_aa: CASSSPALSYNEQFF; cdr3_nt: TGTGCCAGCAGTTCGCCAGCCCTCTCCTACAATGAGCAGTTCTTC
v_call: TRBV11-3; clone_size: .; j_call: TRBJ2-7; d_call: .; cdr3_aa: CASSFPGGPYEQYF; cdr3_nt: TGTGCCAGCAGCTTCCCCGGGGGGCCCTACGAGCAGTACTTC
v_call: TRBV21-1; clone_size: .; j_call: TRBJ2-5; d_call: .; cdr3_aa: CASSKALAPRGKETQYF; cdr3_nt: TGTGCCAGCAGCAAAGCGCTTGCCCCCAGGGGAAAAGAGACCCAGTACTTC
v_call: TRBV18; clone_size: .; j_call: TRBJ1-5; d_call: TRBD1; cdr3_aa: CASSRDRVNQPQHF; cdr3_nt: TGTGCCAGCTCACGGGACAGAGTCAATCAGCCCCAGCATTTT
v_call: TRBV6-5; clone_size: .; j_call: TRBJ1-5; d_call: .; cdr3_aa: CASIRGMEQPQHF; cdr3_nt: TGTGCCAGCATACGGGGGATGGAACAGCCCCAGCATTTT
v_call: TRBV6-1; clone_size: .; j_call: TRBJ1-2; d_call: .; cdr3_aa: CASSIRRGTDYGYTF; cdr3_nt: TGTGCCAGCAGTATCCGACGGGGTACGGACTATGGCTACACCTTC
v_call: TRBV5-1; clone_size: .; j_call: TRBJ1-5; d_call: .; cdr3_aa: CASSLSGDYSNQPQHF; cdr3_nt: TGCGCCAGCAGCTTATCGGGGGACTATAGCAATCAGCCCCAGCATTTT
v_call: TRBV30; clone_size: few; j_call: TRBJ1-1; d_call: TRBD1; cdr3_aa: CAWSGGNRGISEAFF; cdr3_nt: TGTGCCTGGAGTGGGGGAAACAGGGGAATTTCTGAAGCTTTCTTT
v_call: TRBV27; clone_size: .; j_call: TRBJ2-3; d_call: TRBD2; cdr3_aa: CASSRRSGGGSTDTQYF; cdr3_nt: TGTGCCAGCAGTCGCCGTTCGGGGGGGGGTAGCACAGATACGCAGTATTTT
v_call: TRBV5-6; clone_size: .; j_call: TRBJ1-5; d_call: .; cdr3_aa: CASSSGYYQPQHF; cdr3_nt: TGTGCCAGCAGCTCCGGATACTATCAGCCCCAGCATTTT
v_call: TRBV6-5; clone_size: .; j_call: TRBJ1-4; d_call: .; cdr3_aa: CASSWTATNEKLFF; cdr3_nt: TGTGCCAGCAGCTGGACAGCAACTAATGAAAAACTGTTTTTT
v_call: TRBV7-2; clone_size: once; j_call: TRBJ2-5; d_call: .; cdr3_aa: CASSLAVGPQETQYF; cdr3_nt: TGTGCCAGCAGCTTAGCGGTCGGGCCTCAAGAGACCCAGTACTTC
v_call: TRBV28; clone_size: .; j_call: TRBJ2-1; d_call: TRBD1; cdr3_aa: CASSPRQGQFRGSYNEQFF; cdr3_nt: TGTGCCAGCAGTCCCCGACAGGGGCAGTTTCGGGGGTCCTACAATGAGCAGTTCTTC
v_call: TRBV7-3; clone_size: .; j_call: TRBJ2-4; d_call: TRBD1; cdr3_aa: CASSKDRSDIQYF; cdr3_nt: TGTGCCAGCAGCAAGGACAGGAGCGACATTCAGTACTTC
v_call: TRBV5-4; clone_size: .; j_call: TRBJ1-1; d_call: .; cdr3_aa: CASSSRGLNTEAFF; cdr3_nt: TGTGCCAGCAGCTCCCGGGGCCTGAACACTGAAGCTTTCTTT